The 19 T cell receptor beta chains listed next were all sequenced from one sample in a study of TIL therapy for anti-PD-1-resistant metastatic lung cancer. Time point reported: pre-treatment sample, taken before nivolumab and TIL therapy. Sequencing used immunoSEQ v3. TCRdb's copy holds only in-frame clones and misses some; the assay was immunoSEQ multiplex PCR. The sample has tens of thousands of clones, around 79% seen once. The source material was blood, sampled at baseline. These receptors originate from a person between 25 and 79 years old with non-small cell lung cancer.

The chain is built from TRBV28 and TRBJ1-5; D might be TRBD1 (5 bases). The CDR3 extends over 12 amino acids. V gave up 11 bases and J gave up 1 base, with 9 bases separating them. In germline, CDR1 is MDHEN, CDR2 SYDVKM. In nucleotides, the CDR3 is TGTGCCGTAGGGGAAAGCAATCAGCCCCAGCATTTT. This encodes CAVGESNQPQHF.

The V gene is TRBV7-3, the J gene TRBJ2-2, with D perhaps matching TRBD2 (6 bases). Germline V gene lookup returns CDR1 SGHTA and CDR2 FQGTGA. The CDR3 runs 14 residues. The ends were cut back, 2 bases at V and 7 bases at J, with 11 bases in the middle. This CDR3 reads CASSLVGGNGELFF. CDR3 DNA sequence: TGTGCCAGCAGCTTAGTTGGGGGGAACGGGGAGCTGTTTTTT.

This clone occurred a few times. The chain links TRBV5-1 to TRBJ2-3; D not certain. The germline V gene encodes CDR1 SGHRS and CDR2 YFSETQ. Trimming cost V 3 bases and J 4 bases, with 9 bases left between them. CDR3 length: 13 residues. The DNA of the CDR3 is TGCGCCAGCAGCTACCCTGGGGCAGATACGCAGTATTTT. It codes for CASSYPGADTQYF. The variable domain in full, with the rest retrieved from reference TRBV5-1 and TRBJ2-3, is KAGVTQTPRYLIKTRGQQVTLSCSPISGHRSVSWYQQTPGQGLQFLFEYFSETQRNKGNFPGRFSGRQFSNSRSEMNVSTLELGDSALYLCASSYPGADTQYFGPGTRLTVL.

The chain links TRBV28 to TRBJ2-7; D is unclear. Germline-derived CDR1 and CDR2 are MDHEN and SYDVKM. V lost 3 bases and J lost 4, with 10 bases in between. CDR3 length equals 13 residues. The CDR3 spells CASSLVRGYEQYF. CDR3 nucleotide sequence: TGTGCCAGCAGTTTGGTTCGTGGGTACGAGCAGTACTTC.

This chain uses TRBV4-1 with TRBJ1-5, with a weak D call TRBD1 (6 bases). Per germline, CDR1 MGHRA and CDR2 YSYEKL. V was shortened by 0 bases and J by 6 bases, with 15 bases between the two germline ends. The CDR3 is 16 residues long. The CDR3 sequence is CASSQEQGGLIQPQHF. CDR3 sequence (DNA): TGCGCCAGCAGCCAAGAACAGGGAGGGTTGATTCAGCCCCAGCATTTT.

The rearrangement joins TRBV7-2 to TRBJ2-1, with D perhaps matching TRBD2 (5 bases). Per the germline V gene, CDR1 is SGHTA and CDR2 is FQGNSA. The CDR3 totals 17 residues. V was cut by 1 base and J by 1 base, with 14 bases left in between. CDR3 residues: CASSLVGSDPSYNEQFF. The CDR3 DNA reads TGTGCCAGCAGCTTAGTTGGTAGCGACCCATCCTACAATGAGCAGTTCTTC.

The gene calls are TRBV18 and TRBJ2-2; 9 bases are shared with TRBD1. V dropped 3 bases and J dropped 5; count of bases not matched to a gene: 4. CDR1 and CDR2 (germline): KGHSH, LQKENI. The CDR3 consists of 15 residues. The CDR3 sequence is CASSPGQGRTGELFF. The CDR3 DNA reads TGTGCCAGCTCACCGGGACAGGGTAGGACCGGGGAGCTGTTTTTT.

This chain uses TRBV5-3 with TRBJ1-5; D remains unclear. TRBV5-3 belongs to the ORF category, with a function that is uncertain. V shed 2 bases and J shed 4 bases, with 7 bases lying between them. The CDR3 runs 13 residues. CDR3 sequence: CARSFVENQPQHF. The CDR3 DNA reads TGTGCCAGAAGCTTCGTAGAAAATCAGCCCCAGCATTTT.

The chain joins TRBV11-2 to TRBJ2-1; tentatively, D is TRBD2 (5 bases). Trimming removed 5 bases at V and 0 bases at J, with 23 bases between. Per the germline V gene, CDR1 is SGHAT and CDR2 is FQNNGV. The CDR3 consists of 19 residues. This CDR3 is CASSPGVARGKSSYNEQFF. The DNA for the CDR3 is TGTGCCAGCAGCCCCGGGGTAGCGAGAGGGAAATCCTCCTACAATGAGCAGTTCTTC. The full variable domain, completed using reference TRBV11-2 and TRBJ2-1, is EAGVAQSPRYKIIEKRQSVAFWCNPISGHATLYWYQQILGQGPKLLIQFQNNGVVDDSQLPKDRFSAERLKGVDSTLKIQPAKLEDSAVYLCASSPGVARGKSSYNEQFFGPGTRLTVL.

The chain is built from TRBV30 and TRBJ1-3, with TRBD1 matching 9 bases. The CDR3 sequence is 18 residues long. Germline values: CDR1 GTSNPN, CDR2 SVGIG (reference sequence). V trimming: 4 bases; J trimming: 2 bases; junction bases outside the gene matches: 15. The CDR3 bases are TGTGCCTGGACACCATTACCACCCACAGGGGGCACTGGAAACACCATATATTTT. Its translation is CAWTPLPPTGGTGNTIYF.

This chain joins TRBV2 and TRBJ1-3; D not resolved. Trimming left V 2 bases short and J 0 bases short, with 5 bases between. CDR3 length equals 14 residues. CDR1 and CDR2 from the germline V gene are SNHLY and FYNNEI. The CDR3 DNA follows: TGTGCCAGCAGTGAACCGCGCTCTGGAAACACCATATATTTT. The encoded protein is CASSEPRSGNTIYF.

This clone was picked up a small number of times. This rearrangement joins TRBV4-1 to TRBJ2-7, with a weak D call TRBD2 (5 bases). Between the trimmed V and J ends, which lost 3 bases and 2 bases, there was a span of 8 bases. Germline V CDR1 and CDR2: MGHRA, YSYEKL. CDR3 size: 13 residues. CDR3 nucleotide sequence: TGCGCCAGCAGCCACGGGGTCACCTACGAGCAGTACTTC. Residues: CASSHGVTYEQYF.

J is TRBJ2-3 and V is TRBV9; D may be TRBD2 (5 bases). V gave up 4 bases and J gave up 3 bases, with 9 bases separating them. This CDR3 has 13 amino acids. CDR1 and CDR2 (germline): SGDLS, YYNGEE. The CDR3 DNA is TGTGCCAGCAGCACAGACTATACAGATACGCAGTATTTT. It yields the protein CASSTDYTDTQYF.

In this sample, this clone turned up a few times. The chain joins TRBV6-4 to TRBJ2-7; D uncertain. The CDR3 extends over 13 amino acids. Trimming took 6 bases from V and 6 from J, leaving 15 bases between them. Germline values: CDR1 MRHNA, CDR2 SNTAGT. DNA of the CDR3: TGTGCCAGCAGCACGACTCAGTGGACCGAGCAGTACTTC. Translating gives CASSTTQWTEQYF.

This clone was found once. The chain's CDR3 is CASSSPRRGSYEQYF. DNA of the CDR3: TGTGCCAGCAGCTCTCCACGGCGGGGTTCCTACGAGCAGTACTTC. This chain connects TRBV7-9 to TRBJ2-7, with D possibly matching TRBD2 (6 bases). Trimming shortened V by 4 bases and J by 1 base, and 14 bases separated the two germline ends. The CDR3 is made up of 15 amino acids. Per the germline V gene, CDR1 is SEHNR and CDR2 is FQNEAQ (reference sequence).

This chain links TRBV28 with TRBJ1-1; the D gene is possibly TRBD1 (5 bases). V shed 5 bases and J shed 11 bases, with 15 bases lying between them. Germline V lookup: CDR1 MDHEN, CDR2 SYDVKM. The CDR3 extends over 12 amino acids. CDR3: CASSTTQGRAFF. The CDR3 region has the DNA TGTGCCAGCAGTACGACCCAGGGTCGGGCTTTCTTT.

The chain recombines TRBV5-1 with TRBJ2-7; D uncertain. The CDR3 is 12 residues long. Germline CDR1 SGHRS, CDR2 YFSETQ. DNA of the CDR3: TGCGCTACAAAGGGCAATGGCGACGAGCAGTACTTC. Its translation: CATKGNGDEQYF.

The chain is built from TRBV2 and TRBJ1-4; D gene unclear. V shed 3 bases and J shed 3 bases, with 11 bases lying between them. This CDR3 region has 15 residues. The germline V gene has CDR1 SNHLY and CDR2 FYNNEI. This CDR3 reads CASSDGIGPNEKLFF. The CDR3 nucleotides are TGTGCCAGCAGTGACGGTATAGGACCTAATGAAAAACTGTTTTTT.

V and J are TRBV7-9 and TRBJ2-7; 8 bases agree with TRBD1. The CDR3 has 14 amino acids. With V trimmed by 3 bases and J by 6 bases, 7 bases remained unmatched. Germline V lookup: CDR1 SEHNR, CDR2 FQNEAQ (reference sequence). The CDR3 nucleotides are TGTGCCAGCAGCTTGCCAGGGGGCTGGTCCGAGCAGTACTTC. This codes for CASSLPGGWSEQYF. The whole variable domain, filled in from reference TRBV7-9 and TRBJ2-7, reads DTGVSQNPRHKITKRGQNVTFRCDPISEHNRLYWYRQTLGQGPEFLTYFQNEAQLEKSRLLSDRFSAERPKGSFSTLEIQRTEQGDSAMYLCASSLPGGWSEQYFGPGTRLTVT.